This note documents a single T cell receptor (beta chain) sequence. This sample was included in a study of blood T cell repertoires in COVID-19. Study at large: Sources were T cells, B-cell-depleted T cells, or PBMCs; the material itself was cDNA or gDNA.

Using immunoSEQ multiplex PCR, the repertoire was profiled, and TCRdb retains in-frame clones only, with some absent. Among tens of thousands of clones, 75% to 90% were seen once, and the ten largest hold 10% to 15%. This CDR3 is built from 15 residues. The V and J ends lost 0 bases and 4 bases respectively, with 13 bases between them. The germline gives CDR1 SGHRS, CDR2 YFSETQ. The gene calls are TRBV5-1 and TRBJ1-1; D is ambiguous. This sequence was found in a human donor in a cohort sampled during active COVID-19. Material for sequencing was peripheral blood. The CDR3 region is CASSLGWEAGTEAFF. The DNA of the CDR3 is TGCGCCAGCAGCTTGGGATGGGAGGCGGGCACTGAAGCTTTCTTT.